One sample yielded the 13 T cell receptor beta chains listed below, sequenced in a study of cytomegalovirus exposure and HLA in healthy donors (dated by TCRdb to the late 2010s). To prepare the library, the immunoSEQ multiplex PCR assay was applied. For the multiplex PCR, a mixture combining 60 forward primers for TCR Vbeta segments and 13 reverse primers for TCR Jbeta segments was used. TCRdb limited this immuneACCESS table to in-frame rearrangements with V and J called. A share of clones is missing; checked studies link under half to unresolved V genes, and the rest is unexplained. This sample is represented by around 97,000 clones; almost 80% of them were singletons. In total, the top ten clones hold approximately 3.8% of the sample. Sequencing was carried out using PBMCs. These receptor sequences come from a middle-aged man in good health and CMV-seropositive.

On this clone itself: At one of its ends the junction is not consistent with the germline gene, which may arise from a read error. This chain uses TRBV28 with TRBJ2-7; 9 nucleotides match TRBD2. Germline values: CDR1 MDHEN, CDR2 SYDVKM. CDR3 length: 15 amino acids. Here the CDR3 reads CASSHHRLADNEQYF. In DNA, the CDR3 is TGTGCCAGCAGTCACCACCGACTAGCGGACAACGAGCAGTATTTC.

V gene TRBV10-3 combines with J gene TRBJ1-4, with 9 bases identical to TRBD1. The CDR3 length is 17 residues. The trim removed 3 bases at V and 2 bases at J, leaving 7 bases unmatched. The V gene's germline CDR1 is ENHRY and CDR2 SYGVKD. CDR3 protein: CAISETTGGSTNEKLFF. CDR3 coding DNA: TGTGCCATCAGTGAAACCACAGGGGGCAGTACTAATGAAAAACTGTTTTTT.

The chain is built from TRBV29-1 and TRBJ1-5, with TRBD1 matching over 9 bases. The CDR3 sequence is 15 residues long. V lost 6 bases to trimming and J lost 0 bases; unmatched junction nucleotides: 6. Germline loops: CDR1 SQVTM, CDR2 ANQGSEA. The CDR3 sequence: CSVSRTGDSNQPQHF. CDR3 nucleotides: TGCAGCGTCTCCCGGACAGGGGATAGCAATCAGCCCCAGCATTTT.

There are a few counts of this clone. The rearrangement links TRBV7-2 to TRBJ2-7, with unresolved D. V dropped 5 bases and J dropped 3 bases, with 17 bases sitting between them. There are 15 residues in the CDR3. Germline V lookup: CDR1 SGHTA, CDR2 FQGNSA. CDR3 protein: CASSAAMTADYEQYF. CDR3 nucleotides: TGTGCCAGCAGCGCGGCCATGACGGCCGACTACGAGCAGTACTTC. The full variable domain, with the rest looked up from reference TRBV7-2 and TRBJ2-7, is GAGVSQSPSNKVTEKGKDVELRCDPISGHTALYWYRQSLGQGLEFLIYFQGNSAPDKSGLPSDRFSAERTGGSVSTLTIQRTQQEDSAVYLCASSAAMTADYEQYFGPGTRLTVT.

This clone appeared once. V and J are TRBV19 and TRBJ2-5, with a weak D call TRBD2 (6 bases). The DNA end is more similar to TRBJ2-7, so the J call may be wrong. The CDR3 length is 15 residues. Germline CDR1 reads LNHDA; CDR2 reads SQIVND (reference sequence). The CDR3 coding sequence is TGTGCCAGTAGTAGTAGGGTGACTAGCTCCTACGAGCAGTACTTC. Its translation: CASSSRVTSSYEQYF.

The CDR3 here is CASSERQGKTGELFF. As DNA, the CDR3 is TGTGCCAGCAGTGAGCGACAGGGTAAAACCGGGGAGCTGTTTTTT. This chain connects TRBV2 to TRBJ2-2; 7 bases agree with TRBD1. Germline V lookup: CDR1 SNHLY, CDR2 FYNNEI. Unmatched junction bases numbered 6, after V lost 3 bases and J lost 5 bases. CDR3 length equals 15 residues.

In its sample, this clone was seen once. The chain uses TRBV30 and TRBJ2-7, with 8 nucleotides matching TRBD1. J was trimmed by 6 bases and V by 1 base; bases with no gene match: 5. The CDR3 loop spans 13 amino acids. Germline CDR1 reads GTSNPN; CDR2 reads SVGIG (reference sequence). The CDR3 coding sequence is TGTGCCTGGAGTGCCCAGGGGGCGGGCGAGCAGTACTTC. This codes for CAWSAQGAGEQYF.

This chain connects TRBV30 to TRBJ1-4, with a weak D call TRBD1 (6 bases). V was pared by 4 bases and J by 2 bases, with 11 bases between. Germline V gene sequence: CDR1 GTSNPN, CDR2 SVGIG (reference sequence). This CDR3 region has 14 residues. The CDR3 nucleotides are TGTGCCTGGACCAGGGACAACACTAATGAAAAACTGTTTTTT. It codes for CAWTRDNTNEKLFF. The entire variable domain, with the rest obtained from reference TRBV30 and TRBJ1-4, is as follows: SQTIHQWPATLVQPVGSPLSLECTVEGTSNPNLYWYRQAAGRGLQLLFYSVGIGQISSEVPQNLSASRPQDRQFILSSKKLLLSDSGFYLCAWTRDNTNEKLFFGSGTQLSVL.

The chain links TRBV7-9 to TRBJ2-3; perhaps TRBD2 as D (6 bases). Per germline, CDR1 SEHNR and CDR2 FQNEAQ (reference sequence). Deletions cut 5 bases from V and 3 bases from J, with 18 bases between. CDR3 length equals 16 residues. CDR3 bases: TGTGCCAGCAGCCCAGGCCTCGGAGGGCCGACAGATACGCAGTATTTT. Its translation: CASSPGLGGPTDTQYF.

J is TRBJ2-5 and V is TRBV11-3, with D unresolved. The germline V and J ends were trimmed by 5 bases and 5 bases, with 12 bases remaining between them. This CDR3 comprises 13 residues. Looked up from germline, CDR1 is SGHNT and CDR2 is YENEEA. For the CDR3, the DNA is TGTGCCAGCAGCACCACACCGCGGGAGACCCAGTACTTC. It specifies CASSTTPRETQYF.

This clone turned up a few times. V usage is TRBV30 and J usage is TRBJ1-2; TRBD1 aligns across 7 bases. Germline V gives CDR1 GTSNPN, CDR2 SVGIG (reference sequence). The CDR3 covers 13 residues. V was clipped by 0 bases and J by 8 bases; unmatched bases: 6. DNA for the CDR3: TGTGCCTGGAGTGTCGCAGGGGGTACGGGCTACACCTTC. It is translated as CAWSVAGGTGYTF.

V is TRBV19 and J is TRBJ2-2; maybe TRBD2 (7 bases). The ends were cut back, 7 bases at V and 1 base at J, with 16 bases in the middle. CDR1 and CDR2 (germline): LNHDA, SQIVND (reference sequence). The CDR3 contains 16 residues. The CDR3 is CASTYGGLENTGELFF. The CDR3 DNA follows: TGTGCCAGTACCTACGGGGGGCTAGAGAACACCGGGGAGCTGTTTTTT.

V and J are TRBV7-2 and TRBJ2-1; weak D call: TRBD2 (7 bases). The ends were cut back, 5 bases at V and 8 bases at J, with 22 bases in the middle. Germline V gives CDR1 SGHTA, CDR2 FQGNSA. The CDR3 length is 16 residues. This chain's CDR3 is CASSAYGRGVEDEQFF. CDR3 nucleotides: TGTGCCAGCAGCGCTTATGGGAGGGGGGTTGAGGATGAGCAGTTCTTC.